The 14 T cell receptor beta chains below were found in one sample sequenced in a study of blood T cell repertoires in COVID-19. Some clones are missing from TCRdb's copy, which holds only in-frame ones; the method was immunoSEQ multiplex PCR. In the table there are approximately 90,000 clones, 80% of which are singletons. What was sequenced was peripheral blood. Every receptor here comes from a woman of 80 years or more with acute or convalescent COVID-19.

This CDR3 is CASRPLAGGPGENEQFF. The DNA for the CDR3 is TGTGCCAGCAGACCTCTAGCGGGAGGGCCAGGAGAAAATGAGCAGTTCTTC. The genes are TRBV2 and TRBJ2-1; TRBD2 matches 12 bases. The V gene's germline CDR1 is SNHLY and CDR2 FYNNEI. The CDR3 has 17 residues. Trimming removed 6 bases from V and 7 bases from J; junction bases left unmatched: 13. Together with reference TRBV2 and TRBJ2-1, the CDR3 gives the full variable domain: EPEVTQTPSHQVTQMGQEVILRCVPISNHLYFYWYRQILGQKVEFLVSFYNNEISEKSEIFDDQFSVERPDGSNFTLKIRSTKLEDSAMYFCASRPLAGGPGENEQFFGPGTRLTVL.

The DNA of the CDR3 is TGTGCCAGCAGTGCTGGGTCTCTAGCGGGATTAGGGTACAATGAGCAGTTCTTC. Amino acid sequence: CASSAGSLAGLGYNEQFF. This sequence joins TRBV6-4 and TRBJ2-1; 9 nucleotides align to TRBD2. The trim removed 4 bases at V and 4 bases at J, leaving 14 bases unmatched. Germline values: CDR1 MRHNA, CDR2 SNTAGT. The CDR3 consists of 18 residues.

The chain joins TRBV30 to TRBJ1-6; maybe TRBD1 (5 bases). The germline CDR1 and CDR2 sequences are GTSNPN and SVGIG (reference sequence). This CDR3 comprises 13 residues. Trimming shortened V by 3 bases and J by 9 bases, and 12 bases separated the two germline ends. The CDR3 sequence: CAWRPQGFSPLHF. CDR3 nucleotide sequence: TGTGCCTGGAGGCCTCAGGGATTTTCACCCCTCCACTTT.

This sequence joins TRBV20-1 and TRBJ2-1; D is uncertain. Trimming took off 6 bases at V and 4 bases at J, with 7 bases between the two ends. Germline CDR1 is DFQATT and CDR2 is SNEGSKA (reference sequence). The CDR3 is made up of 11 amino acids. In DNA, the CDR3 is TGCAGTGCCTTACTATACAATGAGCAGTTCTTC. Translating gives CSALLYNEQFF.

The chain uses TRBV19 and TRBJ2-7, with TRBD1 identical over 8 bases. This CDR3 has 14 residues. CDR1 is LNHDA, CDR2 SQIVND, per germline (reference sequence). Trimming cost V 5 bases and J 3 bases; bases outside gene matches: 6. CDR3 DNA sequence: TGTGCCAGTAGTGAGACAGGGGAACTCTACGAGCAGTACTTC. Its protein product is CASSETGELYEQYF. Together with reference TRBV19 and TRBJ2-7, the CDR3 gives the full variable domain: DGGITQSPKYLFRKEGQNVTLSCEQNLNHDAMYWYRQDPGQGLRLIYYSQIVNDFQKGDIAEGYSVSREKKESFPLTVTSAQKNPTAFYLCASSETGELYEQYFGPGTRLTVT.

The chain joins TRBV18 to TRBJ1-3; D perhaps matches TRBD1 (6 bases). The CDR3 spans 16 residues. Germline V gene sequence: CDR1 KGHSH, CDR2 LQKENI. V gave up 3 bases and J gave up 4 bases, with 16 bases separating them. CDR3 nucleotides: TGTGCCAGCTCACCCCAACCAGGGGTGAGGGGAAACACCATATATTTT. Protein: CASSPQPGVRGNTIYF.

Here the CDR3 DNA reads TGTGCCAGCAGCTTAACTCAACCACCCGGTCGGTCCGAGCAGTACTTC. Its translation: CASSLTQPPGRSEQYF. The chain combines TRBV7-8 with TRBJ2-7; D gene uncertain. Germline lookup yields CDR1 SGHVS and CDR2 FQNEAQ. V lost 2 bases and J 6 bases, leaving 20 bases between the germline ends. CDR3 length: 16 amino acids.

The chain links TRBV4-2 to TRBJ2-1; 11 nucleotides match TRBD2. V shed 2 bases and J 9 bases; nucleotides not matched to a gene: 6. Germline-derived CDR1 and CDR2 are LGHNA and YNFKEQ. The CDR3 contains 15 residues. The CDR3 region is CASSQRSGGAAEQFF. CDR3 coding DNA: TGTGCCAGCAGCCAACGTAGCGGGGGGGCCGCTGAGCAGTTCTTC.

The chain employs TRBV7-2 and TRBJ2-3; TRBD2 is a possible D gene (5 bases). V dropped 2 bases and J dropped 5 bases, with 14 bases sitting between them. In germline, CDR1 is SGHTA, CDR2 FQGNSA. The CDR3 runs 15 residues. CDR3 DNA: TGTGCCAGCAGCTTAAGAGGAGGCCCGCAAGATACGCAGTATTTT. Translated, it gives CASSLRGGPQDTQYF.

This clone has a single count. The gene calls are TRBV2 and TRBJ2-7; 8 positions match TRBD1. The germline V gene has CDR1 SNHLY and CDR2 FYNNEI. J gave up 6 bases and V 4 bases, and 11 bases lay outside the gene matches. The CDR3 sequence is 15 residues long. The CDR3 region has the DNA TGTGCCAGCAGTGGTAGAACAGGGGGTCAGAGCGAGCAGTACTTC. It yields the protein CASSGRTGGQSEQYF.

The chain has TRBV6-5 and TRBJ2-5; no clear D gene. CDR3 length equals 11 residues. Germline V gene sequence: CDR1 MNHEY, CDR2 SVGAGI. V was trimmed by 6 bases and J by 5 bases, leaving 7 bases between them. The CDR3: CASSTRETQYF. The CDR3 nucleotides are TGTGCCAGCAGCACCCGGGAGACCCAGTACTTC.

This clone showed up just once. The chain employs TRBV2 and TRBJ1-5, with 7 bases lining up with TRBD1. Germline loops: CDR1 SNHLY, CDR2 FYNNEI. J gave up 1 base and V 5 bases, and 5 bases lay outside the gene matches. This CDR3 region has 15 residues. The CDR3, as DNA: TGTGCCAGCAGTCAAGACAGGGTGAGCAATCAGCCCCAGCATTTT. Its translation is CASSQDRVSNQPQHF.

The CDR3 reads CASRRDTHYGYTF. The CDR3 region has the DNA TGTGCCAGCAGAAGGGACACCCACTATGGCTACACCTTC. The chain is built from TRBV12-3 or TRBV12-4 and TRBJ1-2; a possible D gene is TRBD1 (6 bases). The CDR3 contains 13 residues. V was shortened by 6 bases and J by 3 bases, with 11 bases between the two germline ends.

The chain couples TRBV19 to TRBJ1-5, with 9 bases matching TRBD1. The CDR3 length is 17 residues. V gave up 4 bases and J gave up 1 base; unmatched junction bases: 8. Per germline, CDR1 LNHDA and CDR2 SQIVND (reference sequence). The CDR3 sequence is CASSSGQGRASNQPQHF. For the CDR3, the DNA is TGTGCCAGTAGTAGCGGACAGGGGAGAGCGAGCAATCAGCCCCAGCATTTT.